The 15 T cell receptor beta chains below were found in one sample sequenced in a study of radiotherapy plus CTLA-4 blockade in lung cancer. Assay used: immunoSEQ multiplex PCR; TCRdb lists only in-frame clones, some missing. Seen here are about 120,000 clones, just under 80% observed once, and the top ten hold approximately 5%. This specimen consisted of peripheral blood, obtained from a patient treated with radiotherapy plus ipilimumab. Source of these receptors: a human donor with non-small cell lung cancer who had a partial response to radiotherapy plus ipilimumab.

The chain carries TRBV5-6 and TRBJ2-7, with TRBD2 matching over 9 bases. The CDR3 runs to 15 residues. The junction had 7 bases not matched to a gene; V was cut back by 5 bases and J by 1 base. CDR1 and CDR2 from the germline V gene are SGHDT and YYEEEE. In nucleotides, the CDR3 is TGTGCCAGCAGGTCAATAGCGGGAGAATCCTACGAGCAGTACGTC. Protein: CASRSIAGESYEQYV.

This clone was observed once. The chain employs TRBV7-2 and TRBJ2-7; 7 nucleotides agree with TRBD2. Germline loops: CDR1 SGHTA, CDR2 FQGNSA. V lost 5 bases and J lost 6; bases outside the gene matches: 7. This CDR3 comprises 13 residues. CDR3 in amino acids: CASSAAGVSEQYV. The CDR3 nucleotides read TGTGCCAGCAGCGCCGCGGGAGTTAGCGAGCAGTACGTC.

The rearrangement uses TRBV4-2 and TRBJ1-1; tentative D call: TRBD1 (5 bases). This CDR3 comprises 16 residues. Trimming removed 0 bases at V and 1 base at J, with 12 bases between. CDR1 and CDR2 from the germline V gene are LGHNA and YNFKEQ. CDR3 DNA: TGTGCCAGCAGCCAAGATCTCGCAACAGGGAACACTGAAGCTTTCTTT. It codes for CASSQDLATGNTEAFF.

CDR3: CASSPQLRTSGSRGGTGELFF. The CDR3 region has the DNA TGCGCCAGCAGCCCCCAGCTTCGGACTAGCGGGAGCCGGGGAGGTACCGGGGAGCTGTTTTTT. V gene TRBV4-3 combines with J gene TRBJ2-2, with 13 bases that match TRBD2. Germline lookup yields CDR1 LGHNA and CDR2 YSLEER. V was pared by 4 bases and J by 5 bases, with 19 bases of the junction left unmatched. The CDR3 sequence is 21 residues long.

The chain has TRBV11-2 and TRBJ1-6; D not certain. Germline V gene sequence: CDR1 SGHAT, CDR2 FQNNGV. The CDR3 extends over 17 amino acids. Trimming stripped 1 base from V and 0 bases from J, with 10 bases between. The CDR3 nucleotides read TGTGCCAGCAGCTTAGGATCACCTAGCTCCTATAATTCACCCCTCCACTTT. Protein: CASSLGSPSSYNSPLHF.

CDR3 DNA sequence: TGTGCCACCAGCAGAGATGCGAGGACCTACGAGCAGTACTTC. Protein product: CATSRDARTYEQYF. The chain joins TRBV15 to TRBJ2-7; D call uncertain. There are 14 residues in the CDR3. The germline V gene has CDR1 LNHNV and CDR2 YYDKDF (reference sequence). V lost 0 bases to trimming and J lost 2 bases, with 8 bases between them.

This clone was found once. The chain joins TRBV7-2 to TRBJ2-1; 12 nucleotides line up with TRBD2. Trimming removed 3 bases from V and 8 bases from J; junction bases left unmatched: 5. CDR1 SGHTA and CDR2 FQGNSA come from the germline V gene. The CDR3 sequence is 15 residues long. CDR3 in DNA: TGTGCCAGCAGCTTGACTAGCGGGAGCAGTTATGAGCAGTTCTTC. Its protein product is CASSLTSGSSYEQFF.

In DNA, the CDR3 is TGCAGCGTTGATTGGGGGGGCAAGAATGAAAAACTGTTTTTT. The encoded protein is CSVDWGGKNEKLFF. The gene calls are TRBV29-1 and TRBJ1-4, with D possibly being TRBD1 (6 bases). The V gene lost 3 bases and the J gene lost 5 bases, with 13 bases spanning the gap. Germline V gene sequence: CDR1 SQVTM, CDR2 ANQGSEA. CDR3 length: 14 residues.

The chain couples TRBV7-8 to TRBJ2-5; D perhaps matches TRBD1 (6 bases). V lost 4 bases and J lost 5, with 17 bases in between. In germline, CDR1 is SGHVS, CDR2 FQNEAQ. There are 15 residues in the CDR3. CDR3 sequence reads: CASSSHRVPGETQYF. The CDR3, as DNA: TGTGCCAGCAGCTCCCACAGGGTCCCTGGGGAGACCCAGTACTTC.

This chain uses TRBV6-1 with TRBJ2-1; TRBD2 agrees at 8 bases. V was clipped by 3 bases and J by 12 bases; unmatched bases: 13. This CDR3 spans 15 amino acids. In germline, CDR1 is MNHNS, CDR2 SASEGT. The CDR3 spells CASSEGVISGIRQFF. CDR3 bases: TGTGCCAGCAGTGAGGGGGTAATTAGCGGGATAAGGCAGTTCTTC.

The V and J genes are TRBV2 and TRBJ2-7, with TRBD1 matching over 7 bases. CDR1 and CDR2 from the germline V gene are SNHLY and FYNNEI. CDR3 size: 14 residues. J lost 5 bases, V lost 7 bases, and 11 bases had no gene match. The CDR3: CASKVSGQSNEQYF. CDR3 nucleotide sequence: TGTGCCAGCAAGGTATCGGGACAGTCTAACGAGCAGTACTTC.

This rearrangement joins TRBV9 to TRBJ1-3; TRBD1 might be the D (5 bases). The germline V gene has CDR1 SGDLS and CDR2 YYNGEE. Trimming pared 5 bases from V and 3 bases from J, leaving 9 bases between. This CDR3 spans 13 amino acids. CDR3 loop: CASRGPSGNTIYF. DNA of the CDR3: TGTGCCAGCAGGGGGCCCAGTGGAAACACCATATATTTT.

The V and J genes are TRBV5-1 and TRBJ2-5, with a tentative D call TRBD1 (7 bases). The CDR3 length is 15 residues. Trimming cost V 0 bases and J 5 bases, with 14 bases left between them. Looked up from germline, CDR1 is SGHRS and CDR2 is YFSETQ. The CDR3 loop is CASSLVATGRETQYF. CDR3 nucleotides: TGCGCCAGCAGCTTGGTTGCGACAGGGAGGGAGACCCAGTACTTC.

J is TRBJ2-2 and V is TRBV28; weak D call: TRBD1 (6 bases). CDR1 MDHEN and CDR2 SYDVKM come from the germline V gene. Deletions cut 9 bases from V and 6 bases from J, with 20 bases between. This CDR3 region has 15 residues. The CDR3: CASLSATGKPGELFF. The CDR3 DNA sequence: TGTGCCAGTCTCTCGGCCACAGGGAAACCCGGGGAGCTGTTTTTT.

The rearrangement uses TRBV6-5 and TRBJ1-1; D not resolved. This CDR3 is 13 amino acids long. The V end was cut by 6 bases, the J end by 5 bases, with 13 bases between. CDR1 and CDR2 from the germline V gene are MNHEY and SVGAGI. The DNA of the CDR3 is TGTGCCAGCAGCCCCGTGATTCGGACTGAAGCTTTCTTT. It codes for CASSPVIRTEAFF.